The subject of this entry is one T cell receptor beta chain. The target antigen is unknown. The data originate from a study of cytomegalovirus exposure and HLA in healthy donors. Study outcomes and limitations: In vitro experiments confirmed that a few CMV-associated chains were specific for CMV antigens. Sequence variants that were highly shared formed a cluster that was likely a sequencing artifact. An analysis was carried out later, and it reportedly showed fewer N-insertions in an Asian-associated ancestry cluster than the roughly 670-donor mean.

The CDR3 has 14 residues. Deletions cut 4 bases from V and 3 bases from J, with 13 bases between. The germline V gene encodes CDR1 SGHRS and CDR2 YFSETQ. The PCR made use of 60 Vbeta and 13 Jbeta primers. The repertoire was sequenced with immunoSEQ multiplex PCR; TCRdb's copy has only in-frame clones and lacks some. The table shows 150,000 to 200,000 clones, with approximately 81% occurring only once. The V and J genes are TRBV5-1 and TRBJ2-5; a possible D gene is TRBD2 (6 bases). This receptor was obtained from a man aged 18 to 30 in good health and CMV-seropositive. The sample comprised PBMCs. As DNA, the CDR3 is TGCGCCAGCAGCGATGGGGGGTCCGAAGAGACCCAGTACTTC. Protein sequence: CASSDGGSEETQYF.